One and the same sample provided the 3 T cell receptor beta chains below, sequenced in a study of T-cell memory formation after mild COVID-19. TCRdb re-called the 5' RACE reads through MiXCR, storing one row per CDR3 protein. The data hold some 200,000 distinct CDR3 sequences, with 20% to 25% observed a single time. Sequencing was done on a sample of PBMCs or a T cell subset sorted from them (not recorded which). These receptor sequences come from an adult woman who had mild COVID-19 (a few samples of this study predate the infection). Cell type and time point are not known.

The V call is TRBV6-2 or TRBV6-3, the J call TRBJ2-7; 9 nucleotides agree with TRBD2. Per germline, CDR1 MNHEY and CDR2 SVGEGT. After removal of 6 bases from V and 3 bases from J, the junction contained 6 bases not matched to a gene. The CDR3 is 14 residues long. CDR3 residues: CASSRGLANYEQYF. In DNA form, the CDR3 reads TGTGCCAGCAGCCGAGGACTAGCGAACTACGAGCAGTACTTC.

The rearrangement uses TRBV19 and TRBJ1-4; 7 bases agree with TRBD1. V lost 3 bases to trimming and J lost 8 bases; unmatched junction nucleotides: 9. Germline V gene sequence: CDR1 LNHDA, CDR2 SQIVND (reference sequence). The CDR3 contains 15 residues. The CDR3 reads CASSIRRDRSEKLFF. CDR3 in DNA: TGTGCCAGTAGTATTCGCCGGGACAGAAGCGAAAAACTGTTTTTT.

This clonotype was picked up a small number of times. V gene TRBV7-3 combines with J gene TRBJ2-3; D perhaps matches TRBD2 (5 bases). V dropped 5 bases and J dropped 1 base, with 16 bases sitting between them. The CDR3 is 16 residues long. In germline, CDR1 is SGHTA, CDR2 FQGTGA. The DNA for the CDR3 is TGTGCCAGCAGCCCAGCGGTAGTTGGAGGCACAGATACGCAGTATTTT. This encodes CASSPAVVGGTDTQYF.